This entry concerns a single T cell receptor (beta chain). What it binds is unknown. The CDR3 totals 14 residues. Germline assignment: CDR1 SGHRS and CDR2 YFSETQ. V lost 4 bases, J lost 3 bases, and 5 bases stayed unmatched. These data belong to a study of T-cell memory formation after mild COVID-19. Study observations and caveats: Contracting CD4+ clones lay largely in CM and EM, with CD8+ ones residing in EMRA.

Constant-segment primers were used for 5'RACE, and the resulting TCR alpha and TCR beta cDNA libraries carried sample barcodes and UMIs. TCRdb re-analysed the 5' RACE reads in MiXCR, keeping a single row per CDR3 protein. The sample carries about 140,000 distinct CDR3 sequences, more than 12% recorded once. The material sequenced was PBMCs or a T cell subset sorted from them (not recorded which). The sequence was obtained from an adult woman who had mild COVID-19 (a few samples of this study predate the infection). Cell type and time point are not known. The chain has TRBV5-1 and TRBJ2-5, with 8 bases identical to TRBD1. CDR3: CASSPDRAEETQYF. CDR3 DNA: TGCGCCAGCAGCCCGGACAGGGCCGAAGAGACCCAGTACTTC. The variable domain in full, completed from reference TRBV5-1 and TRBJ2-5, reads KAGVTQTPRYLIKTRGQQVTLSCSPISGHRSVSWYQQTPGQGLQFLFEYFSETQRNKGNFPGRFSGRQFSNSRSEMNVSTLELGDSALYLCASSPDRAEETQYFGPGTRLLVL.